This T cell receptor beta chain originates from a study of blood T cells in healthy people across ages. Broader study findings: Among T cells, TCR beta diversity per million cells dropped roughly linearly as age rose.

This clonotype was seen more than once but under ten times. The antigen is not known. The ends were cut back, 3 bases at V and 5 bases at J, with 14 bases in the middle. Germline CDR1 SGDLS, CDR2 YYNGEE. The CDR3 totals 15 residues. Alongside a J-beta primer mix, a sample-barcoded 5' primer served in a second PCR lasting roughly 7 to 12 cycles. A tag from a template-switch adaptor with 12 random nucleotides marked each cDNA molecule. TCRdb reprocessed the 5' RACE reads with MiXCR, giving one entry per CDR3 protein. In the table there are hundreds of thousands of distinct CDR3 sequences, 46% of which are singletons.

Sequenced input: blood. The chain links TRBV9 to TRBJ1-4; the D is unclear. The receptor's source is a man of 80 years or more in good health. The CDR3 nucleotides read TGTGCCAGCAGCGGTGGGTCACTCAAGAATGAAAAACTGTTTTTT. Protein product: CASSGGSLKNEKLFF.